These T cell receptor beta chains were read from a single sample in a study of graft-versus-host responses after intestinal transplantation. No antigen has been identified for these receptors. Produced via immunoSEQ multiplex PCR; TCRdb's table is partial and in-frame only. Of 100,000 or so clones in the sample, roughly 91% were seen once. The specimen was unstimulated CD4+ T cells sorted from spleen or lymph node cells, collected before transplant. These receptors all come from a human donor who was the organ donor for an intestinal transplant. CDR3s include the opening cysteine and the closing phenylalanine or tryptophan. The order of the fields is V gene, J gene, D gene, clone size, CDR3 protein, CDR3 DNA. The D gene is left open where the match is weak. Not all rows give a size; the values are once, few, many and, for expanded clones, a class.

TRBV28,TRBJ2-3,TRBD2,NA,CASTSVGGLAMGTQYF,TGTGCCAGCACATCTGTAGGGGGACTAGCAATGGGTACGCAGTATTTT
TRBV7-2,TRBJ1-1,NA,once,CASSRVGEAFF,TGTGCCAGCAGTCGGGTCGGAGAAGCTTTCTTT
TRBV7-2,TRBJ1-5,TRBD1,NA,CASSHGQGGNQPQHF,TGTGCCAGCAGCCATGGACAGGGGGGCAATCAGCCCCAGCATTTT
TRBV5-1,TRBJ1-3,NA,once,CASSLEAPSGNTIYF,TGCGCCAGCAGTCTGGAGGCCCCTTCTGGAAACACCATATATTTT
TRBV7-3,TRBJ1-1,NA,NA,CASSLTRGSAEAFF,TGTGCCAGCAGCTTAACCAGGGGTAGCGCTGAAGCTTTCTTT
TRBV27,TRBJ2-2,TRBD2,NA,CASSLWGGVAGELFF,TGTGCCAGCAGTTTATGGGGGGGGGTGGCCGGGGAGCTGTTTTTT
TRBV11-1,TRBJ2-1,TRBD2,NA,CASSSSGGVFYNEQFF,TGTGCCAGCAGTTCTAGCGGGGGGGTTTTCTACAATGAGCAGTTCTTC
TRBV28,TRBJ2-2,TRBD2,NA,CASSTGLAGGPPLGELFF,TGTGCCAGCAGCACGGGACTAGCGGGGGGACCGCCTCTTGGGGAGCTGTTTTTT
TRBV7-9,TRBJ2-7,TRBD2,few,CASSRTSGGLGEQYF,TGTGCCAGCAGCCGGACTAGCGGGGGGTTAGGCGAGCAGTACTTC
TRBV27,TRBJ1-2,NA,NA,CASSYSMRGSIPYGYTF,TGTGCCAGCAGTTATTCTATGAGGGGGAGTATTCCCTATGGCTACACCTTC
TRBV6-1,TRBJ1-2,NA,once,CASSVYEGVSYGYTF,TGTGCCAGCAGTGTTTACGAGGGGGTTAGCTATGGCTACACCTTC
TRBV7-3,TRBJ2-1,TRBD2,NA,CASSLGPGGPDNEQFF,TGTGCCAGCAGCTTAGGGCCGGGGGGGCCAGACAATGAGCAGTTCTTC
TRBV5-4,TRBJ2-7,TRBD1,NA,CASSLEGTGGYEQYF,TGTGCCAGCAGCTTGGAGGGGACAGGGGGATACGAGCAGTACTTC
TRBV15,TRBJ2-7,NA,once,CATSRDHGGDRLNLYEQYF,TGTGCCACCAGCAGAGATCACGGCGGGGACAGATTGAACCTCTACGAGCAGTACTTC
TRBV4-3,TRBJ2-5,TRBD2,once,CASSQAPSGQETQYF,TGCGCCAGCAGCCAAGCCCCTAGCGGCCAAGAGACCCAGTACTTC
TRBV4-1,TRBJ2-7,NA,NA,CASSQDAGLGQYF,TGCGCCAGCAGCCAAGATGCGGGGTTAGGGCAGTACTTC
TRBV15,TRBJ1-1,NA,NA,CATSRDWARPNTEAFF,TGTGCCACCAGCAGAGATTGGGCCAGGCCGAACACTGAAGCTTTCTTT
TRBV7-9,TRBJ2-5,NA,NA,CASSPMAVYQETQYF,TGTGCCAGCAGCCCGATGGCAGTGTACCAAGAGACCCAGTACTTC
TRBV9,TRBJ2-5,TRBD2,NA,CASSVGGTGETQYF,TGTGCCAGCAGCGTCGGGGGGACGGGGGAGACCCAGTACTTC
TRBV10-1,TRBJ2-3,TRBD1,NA,CASSEDRATDTQYF,TGCGCCAGCAGTGAAGACAGGGCCACAGATACGCAGTATTTT
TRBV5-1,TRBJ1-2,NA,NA,CASSRQSKGDGYTF,TGCGCCAGCAGCCGACAGTCAAAAGGGGATGGCTACACCTTC
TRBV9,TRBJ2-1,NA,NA,CASSVSGSSYNEQFF,TGTGCCAGCAGCGTTAGCGGAAGCTCCTACAATGAGCAGTTCTTC
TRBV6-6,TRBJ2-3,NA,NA,CASSYSLVTPDTQYF,TGTGCCAGCAGCTACTCACTAGTAACCCCAGATACGCAGTATTTT
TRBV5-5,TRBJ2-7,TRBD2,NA,CASSLSGSGGLLSYEQYF,TGTGCCAGCAGCTTGAGCGGTAGCGGGGGGCTCCTCTCCTACGAGCAGTACTTC
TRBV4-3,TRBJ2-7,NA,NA,CASSQEDSLRVTYEQYF,TGCGCCAGCAGCCAAGAGGACTCCCTTAGGGTAACCTACGAGCAGTACTTC
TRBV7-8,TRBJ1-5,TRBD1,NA,CASSSWTGGTTNSNQPQHF,TGTGCCAGCAGCTCTTGGACAGGGGGCACAACGAATAGCAATCAGCCCCAGCATTTT
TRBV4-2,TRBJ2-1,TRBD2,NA,CASSLPSGGLREQFF,TGTGCCAGCAGCCTCCCTAGCGGGGGCCTGAGGGAGCAGTTCTTC
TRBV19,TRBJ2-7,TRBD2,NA,CASSITAGGPPYEQYF,TGTGCCAGTAGTATAACAGCGGGGGGCCCTCCCTACGAGCAGTACTTC
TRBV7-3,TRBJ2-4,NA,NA,CASSLMGGAKNIQYF,TGTGCCAGCAGCTTAATGGGGGGAGCGAAAAACATTCAGTACTTC
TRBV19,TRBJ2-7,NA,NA,CASSIWGRPSYEQYF,TGTGCCAGTAGTATTTGGGGCCGACCCTCCTACGAGCAGTACTTC
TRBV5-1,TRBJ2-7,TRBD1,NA,CASSWDRDSYEQYF,TGCGCCAGCAGCTGGGACAGAGACTCCTACGAGCAGTACTTC
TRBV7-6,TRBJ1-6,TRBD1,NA,CASSFSQGARDSPLHF,TGTGCCAGCAGCTTTTCACAGGGGGCTCGGGATTCACCCCTCCACTTT
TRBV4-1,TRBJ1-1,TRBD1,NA,CASSKPRGRPDEMNTEAFF,TGCGCCAGCAGCAAACCCAGGGGGCGACCCGACGAAATGAACACTGAAGCTTTCTTT
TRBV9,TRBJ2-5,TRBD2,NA,CASSPAGGGRETQYF,TGTGCCAGCTCCCCCGCCGGGGGGGGCCGAGAGACCCAGTACTTC
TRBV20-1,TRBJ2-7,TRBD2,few,CSARGGGEQYF,TGCAGTGCTAGAGGGGGGGGCGAGCAGTACTTC
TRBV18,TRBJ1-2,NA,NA,CASSPGGGGYTF,TGTGCCAGCTCACCAGGGGGCGGTGGCTACACCTTC
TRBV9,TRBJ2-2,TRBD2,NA,CASSFTSGGPSTGELFF,TGTGCCAGCAGCTTTACTAGCGGGGGGCCCAGCACCGGGGAGCTGTTTTTT
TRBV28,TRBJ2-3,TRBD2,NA,CASSSLGLAGGTDTQYF,TGTGCCAGCAGTTCCCTAGGACTAGCGGGGGGCACAGATACGCAGTATTTT
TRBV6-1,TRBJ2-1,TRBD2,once,CASTPYSGGMNEQFF,TGTGCCAGCACCCCGTATAGCGGGGGGATGAATGAGCAGTTCTTC
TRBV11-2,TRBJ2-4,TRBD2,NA,CASSLDRASGNIQYF,TGTGCCAGCAGCTTAGATCGGGCTAGCGGAAACATTCAGTACTTC
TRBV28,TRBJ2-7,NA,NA,CASSFPGWGRHEQYF,TGTGCCAGCAGTTTTCCCGGGTGGGGGCGCCACGAGCAGTACTTC
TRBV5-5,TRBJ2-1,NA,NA,CASRHRGPNEQFF,TGTGCCAGCAGACATCGGGGTCCCAATGAGCAGTTCTTC
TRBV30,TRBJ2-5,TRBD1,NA,CAWNPTGRETQYF,TGTGCCTGGAACCCGACAGGGCGGGAGACCCAGTACTTC
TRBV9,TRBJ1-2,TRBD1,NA,CASSPRQGVTYGYTF,TGTGCCAGCAGCCCGCGACAGGGGGTAACTTATGGCTACACCTTC
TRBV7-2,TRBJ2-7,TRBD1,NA,CASSPTGFYEQYF,TGTGCCAGCAGCCCGACAGGGTTCTACGAGCAGTACTTC
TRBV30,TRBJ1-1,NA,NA,CAWSHKKGLFGNTEAFF,TGTGCCTGGAGTCACAAGAAGGGGCTATTTGGGAACACTGAAGCTTTCTTT
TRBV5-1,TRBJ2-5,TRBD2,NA,CASSSSPRTSGGETQYF,TGCGCCAGCAGCTCCTCTCCTAGGACTAGCGGGGGAGAGACCCAGTACTTC
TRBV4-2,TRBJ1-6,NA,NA,CASSPEPGGSLSPLHF,TGTGCCAGCAGCCCGGAGCCCGGGGGTAGTCTTTCACCCCTCCACTTT
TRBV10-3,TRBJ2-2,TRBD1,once,CAISPSPGQTNTGELFF,TGTGCCATCAGCCCTTCTCCGGGACAGACAAACACCGGGGAGCTGTTTTTT
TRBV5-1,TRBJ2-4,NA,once,CASSTGTSSSHVNIQYF,TGCGCCAGCAGCACAGGGACATCTAGTTCCCACGTGAACATTCAGTACTTC
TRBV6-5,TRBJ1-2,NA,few,CASSRTANYGYTF,TGTGCCAGCAGTCGGACAGCCAACTATGGCTACACCTTC
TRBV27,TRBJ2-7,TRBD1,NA,CASSARSGTGGDEQYF,TGTGCCAGCAGTGCCAGATCTGGGACAGGAGGGGACGAGCAGTACTTC
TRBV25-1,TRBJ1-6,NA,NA,CASSEYWGDNSPLHF,TGTGCCAGCAGTGAATATTGGGGAGACAATTCACCCCTCCACTTT
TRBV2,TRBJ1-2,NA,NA,CASSGEGRPLAGYTF,TGTGCCAGCAGTGGGGAGGGACGTCCCTTGGCGGGCTACACCTTC
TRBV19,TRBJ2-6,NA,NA,CASSRPRDTGANVLTF,TGTGCCAGTAGCCGCCCCAGGGACACTGGGGCCAACGTCCTGACTTTC
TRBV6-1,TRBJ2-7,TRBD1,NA,CASSARGTGHYEQYF,TGTGCCAGCAGCGCCCGGGGGACAGGGCACTACGAGCAGTACTTC